This T cell receptor beta chain was found in a study of T cells in women clearing cervical HPV infection. Turning to this clone: Its antigen is unknown. Sequencing ends 3 residues short of the CDR3 end; the germline J gene provides the rest. The same CDR3 is also encoded by other DNA sequences in this sample.

Overall study results and limits: Effector/memory and HPV-specific T cells were not isolated, and association timing is unknown. A classifier using richness and V gene abundances reached an AUC of about 0.83.

CDR3 size: 13 residues. Germline CDR1 reads SGHRS; CDR2 reads YFSETQ. This table comes from immunoSEQ multiplex PCR, and its TCRdb copy is limited to in-frame clones, with some not included. The table gives 20,000 to 25,000 clones; the top ten clones make up 5.5% to 8% of it. Sequenced: blood buffy coat. The clonotype was recovered from a woman between 18 and 70 years old with a cervical HPV16 infection that either progressed to CIN3+ or cleared (not recorded which). The chain joins TRBV5-1 to TRBJ1-2, with 8 bases aligning to TRBD1. The sequenced CDR3 bases are TGCGCCAGCAGCTCCCAGGGGGCTCGTGGA. Translating gives CASSSQGARG. The CDR3, in full, reads CASSSQGARGYTF.